Listed here are 32 T cell receptor beta chains from one sample, sequenced in a study of shared clonotypes between healthy human individuals. Some clones are missing from TCRdb's copy, which holds only in-frame ones; the method was immunoSEQ multiplex PCR. The table records about 1.5 million clones, approximately 97% of them present only once. Input material: naive CD4+ T cells sorted from blood. Subset specified: CD45RA+ positively selected. The receptors here all came from a man aged 25 to 40 in good health.

The genes are TRBV19 and TRBJ1-2; D is perhaps TRBD1 (6 bases). Germline V gives CDR1 LNHDA, CDR2 SQIVND (reference sequence). Trimming pared 5 bases from V and 2 bases from J, leaving 12 bases between. The CDR3 sequence is 14 residues long. The CDR3 sequence is CASSSPGVNYGYTF. The CDR3 nucleotides are TGTGCCAGTAGTTCTCCAGGGGTGAACTATGGCTACACCTTC.

This chain joins TRBV5-1 and TRBJ2-1; 10 bases match TRBD2. Germline CDR1 is SGHRS and CDR2 is YFSETQ. The junction had 3 bases not matched to a gene; V was cut back by 0 bases and J by 3 bases. The CDR3 extends over 16 amino acids. In DNA, the CDR3 is TGCGCCAGCAGCTTGGGACAGCGGGGGGGCTACAATGAGCAGTTCTTC. It codes for CASSLGQRGGYNEQFF.

The chain employs TRBV11-2 and TRBJ2-1; 10 nucleotides line up with TRBD2. The length of the CDR3 is 14 residues. V lost 4 bases to trimming and J lost 4 bases; unmatched junction nucleotides: 1. In germline, CDR1 is SGHAT, CDR2 FQNNGV. CDR3 DNA sequence: TGTGCCAGCAGCTGGACTAGCGGATACAATGAGCAGTTCTTC. This sequence encodes CASSWTSGYNEQFF.

The V and J genes are TRBV14 and TRBJ2-7, with D unclear. Germline values: CDR1 SGHDN, CDR2 FVKESK. The CDR3 spans 15 residues. Between the trimmed V and J ends, which lost 1 base and 0 bases, there was a span of 10 bases. CDR3 nucleotide sequence: TGTGCCAGCAGCCAAGCTATAACAAGCTCCTACGAGCAGTACTTC. This gives the protein CASSQAITSSYEQYF.

V gene TRBV14 combines with J gene TRBJ1-3; D may be TRBD1 (5 bases). V shed 0 bases and J shed 0 bases, with 18 bases lying between them. Germline V gene data show CDR1 as SGHDN and CDR2 as FVKESK. This CDR3 spans 19 amino acids. As DNA, the CDR3 is TGTGCCAGCAGCCAAGATCATAGGCCAGGGTGGTACTCTGGAAACACCATATATTTT. Translating gives CASSQDHRPGWYSGNTIYF.

This chain joins TRBV7-2 and TRBJ2-3; 7 positions match TRBD2. With 5 bases clipped from V and 6 bases from J, the junction kept 2 bases outside the gene matches. This CDR3 comprises 12 residues. Germline lookup yields CDR1 SGHTA and CDR2 FQGNSA. CDR3 in amino acids: CASSGRGDTQYF. DNA of the CDR3: TGTGCCAGCAGCGGGAGGGGCGATACGCAGTATTTT.

The J gene is TRBJ2-5, the V gene TRBV2; tentatively, D is TRBD1 (5 bases). V was clipped by 3 bases and J by 2 bases, with 10 bases between them. This CDR3 region has 14 residues. The V gene's germline CDR1 is SNHLY and CDR2 FYNNEI. CDR3 residues: CASSDRVEQETQYF. As DNA, the CDR3 is TGTGCCAGCAGTGACAGGGTTGAACAAGAGACCCAGTACTTC. The variable domain in full, completed from reference TRBV2 and TRBJ2-5, reads EPEVTQTPSHQVTQMGQEVILRCVPISNHLYFYWYRQILGQKVEFLVSFYNNEISEKSEIFDDQFSVERPDGSNFTLKIRSTKLEDSAMYFCASSDRVEQETQYFGPGTRLLVL.

This chain links TRBV5-1 with TRBJ2-7; a weak D match, TRBD2 (6 bases). Germline V gene lookup returns CDR1 SGHRS and CDR2 YFSETQ. The germline V and J ends were trimmed by 4 bases and 6 bases, with 20 bases remaining between them. The CDR3 spans 15 residues. CDR3: CASSLSGTPNGEQYF. The DNA for the CDR3 is TGCGCCAGCAGCCTCTCCGGGACTCCGAACGGCGAGCAGTACTTC. Together with reference TRBV5-1 and TRBJ2-7, the CDR3 gives the full variable domain: KAGVTQTPRYLIKTRGQQVTLSCSPISGHRSVSWYQQTPGQGLQFLFEYFSETQRNKGNFPGRFSGRQFSNSRSEMNVSTLELGDSALYLCASSLSGTPNGEQYFGPGTRLTVT.

The chain carries TRBV4-3 and TRBJ2-1; the D gene is possibly TRBD1 (5 bases). CDR1 is LGHNA and CDR2 is YSLEER in the germline V gene. Between the trimmed V and J ends, which lost 0 bases and 4 bases, there was a span of 10 bases. The CDR3 totals 15 residues. For the CDR3, the DNA is TGCGCCAGCAGCCAAGAAGGGGCTAGTTACAATGAGCAGTTCTTC. Translated: CASSQEGASYNEQFF.

The gene calls are TRBV28 and TRBJ1-2, with D hard to call. The CDR3 contains 13 residues. V shed 4 bases and J shed 4 bases, with 10 bases lying between them. CDR1 is MDHEN, CDR2 SYDVKM, per germline. The CDR3 protein is CASSSGRFYGYTF. Written as DNA, the CDR3 is TGTGCCAGCAGTTCAGGACGCTTCTATGGCTACACCTTC.

To note about this clone: The same CDR3 is also encoded by other DNA sequences in this sample. The J gene is TRBJ2-7, the V gene TRBV9, with 9 bases aligning to TRBD1. Germline V lookup: CDR1 SGDLS, CDR2 YYNGEE. This CDR3 is 15 amino acids long. V dropped 4 bases and J dropped 1; count of bases not matched to a gene: 6. The CDR3 region has the DNA TGTGCCAGCAGCCCCCGACAGGGGGGATCCTACGAGCAGTACTTC. Protein: CASSPRQGGSYEQYF. The whole variable domain, remainder taken from reference TRBV9 and TRBJ2-7, is DSGVTQTPKHLITATGQRVTLRCSPRSGDLSVYWYQQSLDQGLQFLIQYYNGEERAKGNILERFSAQQFPDLHSELNLSSLELGDSALYFCASSPRQGGSYEQYFGPGTRLTVT.

The rearrangement uses TRBV14 and TRBJ1-1; maybe TRBD1 (5 bases). The CDR3 covers 13 residues. Germline loops: CDR1 SGHDN, CDR2 FVKESK. Trimming left V 8 bases short and J 2 bases short, with 12 bases between. The CDR3: CASPPQGNTEAFF. The CDR3 DNA reads TGTGCCAGCCCCCCCCAGGGTAACACTGAAGCTTTCTTT.

This chain connects TRBV7-2 to TRBJ2-1; 14 bases map to TRBD2. The CDR3 runs 16 residues. Trimming at V came to 2 bases and at J to 8 bases, leaving 5 bases not matched to a gene. The germline V gene has CDR1 SGHTA and CDR2 FQGNSA. The CDR3: CASSLFGGLAGDEQFF. CDR3 sequence (DNA): TGTGCCAGCAGCTTATTTGGGGGACTAGCGGGAGATGAGCAGTTCTTC. Full variable domain (outside the CDR3, taken from reference TRBV7-2 and TRBJ2-1): GAGVSQSPSNKVTEKGKDVELRCDPISGHTALYWYRQSLGQGLEFLIYFQGNSAPDKSGLPSDRFSAERTGGSVSTLTIQRTQQEDSAVYLCASSLFGGLAGDEQFFGPGTRLTVL.

This clone has a handful of counts. Other DNA sequences in the sample encode the same CDR3. The chain recombines TRBV9 with TRBJ1-1; D gene ambiguous. From germline, CDR1 is SGDLS and CDR2 YYNGEE. This CDR3 comprises 13 residues. V dropped 0 bases and J dropped 0 bases, with 3 bases sitting between them. This CDR3 reads CASSVEMNTEAFF. In nucleotides, the CDR3 is TGTGCCAGCAGCGTAGAGATGAACACTGAAGCTTTCTTT.

The count of this clone is one. The CDR3, as DNA: TGTGCCAGCAGTGAACAGGGGGGTTGGGACCAGCCCCAGCATTTT. It specifies CASSEQGGWDQPQHF. The chain uses TRBV2 and TRBJ1-5; 7 nucleotides align to TRBD1. The germline CDR1 and CDR2 sequences are SNHLY and FYNNEI. The CDR3 loop spans 15 amino acids. Unmatched junction bases numbered 8, after V lost 2 bases and J lost 7 bases.

This chain links TRBV5-1 with TRBJ2-3; weak D call: TRBD2 (6 bases). The V gene lost 2 bases and the J gene lost 1 base, with 23 bases spanning the gap. This CDR3 comprises 19 residues. CDR1 and CDR2 (germline): SGHRS, YFSETQ. Here the CDR3 DNA reads TGCGCCAGCAGCTTATTCGCGAGCGGGCGAACCTCCGGCACAGATACGCAGTATTTT. As protein: CASSLFASGRTSGTDTQYF. Full variable domain (remainder filled in from reference TRBV5-1 and TRBJ2-3): KAGVTQTPRYLIKTRGQQVTLSCSPISGHRSVSWYQQTPGQGLQFLFEYFSETQRNKGNFPGRFSGRQFSNSRSEMNVSTLELGDSALYLCASSLFASGRTSGTDTQYFGPGTRLTVL.

This sequence joins TRBV6-1 and TRBJ2-1, with 7 bases matching TRBD2. V lost 7 bases, J lost 2 bases, and 5 bases stayed unmatched. Germline CDR1 and CDR2: MNHNS and SASEGT. The CDR3 has 14 amino acids. CDR3 nucleotides: TGTGCCAGCATGCTAGCGGACACCTACAATGAGCAGTTCTTC. This codes for CASMLADTYNEQFF.

V and J are TRBV10-3 and TRBJ2-1; D might be TRBD1 (6 bases). Germline-derived CDR1 and CDR2 are ENHRY and SYGVKD. V was pared by 3 bases and J by 2 bases, with 14 bases between. This CDR3 region has 16 residues. CDR3 protein: CAISEKQGSTYNEQFF. CDR3 sequence (DNA): TGTGCCATCAGTGAAAAGCAGGGGTCGACCTACAATGAGCAGTTCTTC.

The V gene is TRBV19, the J gene TRBJ2-3, with TRBD1 identical over 7 bases. Germline-derived CDR1 and CDR2 are LNHDA and SQIVND (reference sequence). The CDR3 runs to 16 residues. V lost 5 bases, J lost 1 base, and 9 bases stayed unmatched. CDR3 coding DNA: TGTGCCAGTAGTTCTCAACAGGGGTTCCGCACAGATACGCAGTATTTT. Residues: CASSSQQGFRTDTQYF.

This chain joins TRBV29-1 and TRBJ1-5; 7 nucleotides match TRBD1. The CDR3 sequence is 15 residues long. CDR1 and CDR2 from the germline V gene are SQVTM and ANQGSEA. V gave up 5 bases and J gave up 8 bases; unmatched junction bases: 15. CDR3 in amino acids: CSVSLEGAPAKPQHF. CDR3 bases: TGCAGCGTTTCGTTGGAGGGGGCTCCAGCCAAGCCCCAGCATTTT.

The V and J genes are TRBV6-1 and TRBJ2-5; no definite D call. CDR3 length equals 14 residues. The germline V gene has CDR1 MNHNS and CDR2 SASEGT. V was shortened by 0 bases and J by 2 bases, with 7 bases between the two germline ends. The chain's CDR3 is CASSEAGRQETQYF. For the CDR3, the DNA is TGTGCCAGCAGTGAAGCGGGCAGACAAGAGACCCAGTACTTC.

The gene calls are TRBV2 and TRBJ2-7, with D hard to call. CDR1 and CDR2 (germline): SNHLY, FYNNEI. The CDR3 has 12 amino acids. Between the trimmed V and J ends, which lost 0 bases and 3 bases, there was a span of 3 bases. Written as DNA, the CDR3 is TGTGCCAGCAGTGAAGCGATCTACGAGCAGTACTTC. Protein product: CASSEAIYEQYF. Full variable domain (rest looked up from reference TRBV2 and TRBJ2-7): EPEVTQTPSHQVTQMGQEVILRCVPISNHLYFYWYRQILGQKVEFLVSFYNNEISEKSEIFDDQFSVERPDGSNFTLKIRSTKLEDSAMYFCASSEAIYEQYFGPGTRLTVT.

A word on this clone: Other DNA sequences in the sample encode the same CDR3. The genes are TRBV7-3 and TRBJ2-7; 9 bases match TRBD2. The CDR3 is made up of 14 amino acids. The germline V gene has CDR1 SGHTA and CDR2 FQGTGA. Unmatched junction bases numbered 3, after V lost 2 bases and J lost 4 bases. The CDR3 DNA is TGTGCCAGCAGCTTAGCGGGAGGGCCGTACGAGCAGTACTTC. This codes for CASSLAGGPYEQYF.

The genes are TRBV6-5 and TRBJ2-1; D possibly corresponds to TRBD1 (6 bases). The CDR3 is 15 residues long. CDR1 MNHEY and CDR2 SVGAGI come from the germline V gene. Trimming cost V 5 bases and J 3 bases, with 14 bases left between them. The CDR3 DNA reads TGTGCCAGCAGTAAGCGACAGGACGTCTACAATGAGCAGTTCTTC. Residues: CASSKRQDVYNEQFF.

The chain uses TRBV18 and TRBJ1-1; 9 nucleotides line up with TRBD1. This CDR3 has 16 amino acids. Germline V CDR1 and CDR2: KGHSH, LQKENI. V lost 4 bases to trimming and J lost 1 base; unmatched junction nucleotides: 7. The CDR3: CASSRSQGARNTEAFF. The CDR3 bases are TGTGCCAGCTCACGTTCACAGGGGGCGCGGAACACTGAAGCTTTCTTT.

The genes are TRBV28 and TRBJ1-5; tentative D call: TRBD1 (5 bases). V dropped 2 bases and J dropped 7 bases, with 15 bases sitting between them. Germline V lookup: CDR1 MDHEN, CDR2 SYDVKM. This CDR3 contains 15 residues. The CDR3 sequence: CASSLVGQGSQPQHF. The DNA of the CDR3 is TGTGCCAGCAGTTTAGTTGGTCAGGGTAGCCAGCCCCAGCATTTT.

In this sample, this clone turned up once. V is TRBV18 and J is TRBJ2-1; TRBD2 matches at 11 bases. V shed 0 bases and J 3 bases; nucleotides not matched to a gene: 4. Looked up from germline, CDR1 is KGHSH and CDR2 is LQKENI. This CDR3 has 17 amino acids. The CDR3 loop reads CASSPPGLAVFYNEQFF. The CDR3 bases are TGTGCCAGCTCACCACCGGGACTAGCGGTATTCTACAATGAGCAGTTCTTC.

The chain is built from TRBV10-3 and TRBJ2-3, with TRBD2 identical over 10 bases. The CDR3 sequence is 16 residues long. The trim removed 5 bases at V and 2 bases at J, leaving 7 bases unmatched. CDR1 ENHRY and CDR2 SYGVKD come from the germline V gene. CDR3: CAISQLAGAHTDTQYF. In DNA, the CDR3 is TGTGCCATCAGTCAGCTAGCGGGAGCCCACACAGATACGCAGTATTTT.

The chain has TRBV5-8 and TRBJ2-1; TRBD2 agrees at 12 bases. This CDR3 has 18 residues. Per the germline V gene, CDR1 is SGHTS and CDR2 is YDEGEE. The V segment lost 4 bases and the J segment 0 bases; nucleotides outside the gene matches: 8. The CDR3 reads CASSLEGTSGYSYNEQFF. Here the CDR3 DNA reads TGTGCCAGCAGCCTCGAGGGGACTAGCGGGTACTCCTACAATGAGCAGTTCTTC.

The chain recombines TRBV5-4 with TRBJ2-2; TRBD2 agrees at 7 bases. The CDR3 runs 16 residues. CDR1 and CDR2 from the germline V gene are SGHNT and YYREEE (reference sequence). The V and J ends lost 4 bases and 1 base, in that order; junction bases with no gene match: 7. In nucleotides, the CDR3 is TGTGCCAGCAGCCTCGGGACTAACCTGAACACCGGGGAGCTGTTTTTT. The encoded protein is CASSLGTNLNTGELFF.

To note about this clone: This CDR3 is also generated by other DNA sequences in the sample. The CDR3 sequence: CASSPGTYTGELFF. In DNA form, the CDR3 reads TGTGCCAGCAGCCCCGGGACCTACACCGGGGAGCTGTTTTTT. The rearrangement joins TRBV7-9 to TRBJ2-2; D assignment may be TRBD1 or TRBD2 (5 bases each). Per the germline V gene, CDR1 is SEHNR and CDR2 is FQNEAQ (reference sequence). The CDR3 is 14 residues long. Trimming removed 5 bases at V and 3 bases at J, with 10 bases between.

This CDR3 reads CAWSAGGKKNEQFF. The CDR3 DNA reads as TGTGCCTGGAGTGCTGGGGGGAAAAAAAATGAGCAGTTCTTC. The J gene is TRBJ2-1, the V gene TRBV30; weak D call: TRBD2 (6 bases). The CDR3 has 14 residues. Germline CDR1 is GTSNPN and CDR2 is SVGIG (reference sequence). Trimming removed 1 base at V and 7 bases at J, with 14 bases between.